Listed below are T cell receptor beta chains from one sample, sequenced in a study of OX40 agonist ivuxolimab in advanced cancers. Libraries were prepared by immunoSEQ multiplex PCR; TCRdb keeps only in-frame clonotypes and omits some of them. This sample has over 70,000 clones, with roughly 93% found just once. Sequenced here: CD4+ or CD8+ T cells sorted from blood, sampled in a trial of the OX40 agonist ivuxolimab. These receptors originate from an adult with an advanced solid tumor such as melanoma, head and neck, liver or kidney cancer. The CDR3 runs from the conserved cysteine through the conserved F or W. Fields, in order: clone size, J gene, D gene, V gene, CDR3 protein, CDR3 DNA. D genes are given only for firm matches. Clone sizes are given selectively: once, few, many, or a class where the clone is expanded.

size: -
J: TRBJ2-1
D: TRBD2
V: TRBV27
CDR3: CASSLSRVTSGNEQFF
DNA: TGTGCCAGCAGTTTATCGCGGGTGACTAGCGGTAATGAGCAGTTCTTC

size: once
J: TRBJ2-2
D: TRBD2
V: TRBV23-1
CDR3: CASRTGEPSGRVASTGELFF
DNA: TGCGCCAGCAGGACAGGGGAGCCTAGCGGGAGAGTTGCGAGCACCGGGGAGCTGTTTTTT

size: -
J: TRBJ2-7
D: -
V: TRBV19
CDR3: CASKPRAGYEQYF
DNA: TGTGCCAGTAAGCCCAGGGCGGGGTACGAGCAGTACTTC

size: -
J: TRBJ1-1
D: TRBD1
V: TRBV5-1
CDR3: CASSQGQGSTEAFF
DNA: TGCGCCAGCAGCCAAGGACAGGGGTCCACTGAAGCTTTCTTT

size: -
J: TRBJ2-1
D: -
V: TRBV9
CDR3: CASSVGGNSGNEQFF
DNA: TGTGCCAGCAGCGTAGGGGGTAACTCGGGGAATGAGCAGTTCTTC

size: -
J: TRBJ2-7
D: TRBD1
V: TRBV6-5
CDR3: CASSPRQGGLYEQYF
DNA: TGTGCCAGCAGTCCCCGACAGGGGGGTCTCTACGAGCAGTACTTC

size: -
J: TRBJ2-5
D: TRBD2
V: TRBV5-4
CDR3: CASSLNKTSGRVGETQYF
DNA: TGTGCCAGCAGCTTAAATAAGACTAGCGGGAGGGTGGGAGAGACCCAGTACTTC

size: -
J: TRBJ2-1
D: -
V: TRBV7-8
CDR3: CASSARPGNEQFF
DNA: TGTGCCAGCAGCGCTCGTCCGGGCAATGAGCAGTTCTTC

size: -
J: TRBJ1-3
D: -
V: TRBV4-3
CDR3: CASSRQPGGGNTIYF
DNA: TGCGCCAGCAGCCGACAGCCCGGGGGAGGAAACACCATATATTTT

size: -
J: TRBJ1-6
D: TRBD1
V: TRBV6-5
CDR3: CASSPGTDRNSPLHF
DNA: TGTGCCAGCAGTCCCGGGACAGACCGAAATTCACCCCTCCACTTT

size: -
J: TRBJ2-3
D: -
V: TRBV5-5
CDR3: CASSLGPTYTDTQYF
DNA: TGTGCCAGCAGCTTGGGTCCTACCTACACAGATACGCAGTATTTT

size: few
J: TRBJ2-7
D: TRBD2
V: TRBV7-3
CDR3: CASSLTGTSEQYF
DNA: TGTGCCAGCAGCTTAACGGGGACTAGCGAGCAGTACTTC

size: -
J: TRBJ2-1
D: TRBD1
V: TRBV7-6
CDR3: CASSSTGTGVNEQFF
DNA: TGTGCCAGCAGCTCCACCGGGACAGGGGTAAATGAGCAGTTCTTC

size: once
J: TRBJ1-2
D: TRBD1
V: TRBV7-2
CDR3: CASSPGTGRFSGYTF
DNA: TGTGCCAGCAGCCCCGGGACAGGGCGTTTCTCTGGCTACACCTTC

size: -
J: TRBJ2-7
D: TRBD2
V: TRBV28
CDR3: CASSLLTSGRREQYF
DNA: TGTGCCAGCAGCCTCTTAACTAGCGGGAGGCGGGAGCAGTACTTC

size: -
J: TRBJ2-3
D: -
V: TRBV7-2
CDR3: CASSFGSFMADTQYF
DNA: TGTGCCAGCAGCTTCGGGAGTTTTATGGCAGATACGCAGTATTTT

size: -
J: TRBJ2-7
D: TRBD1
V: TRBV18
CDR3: CASSPGQGGRDEQYF
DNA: TGTGCCAGCTCACCAGGACAGGGTGGCCGCGACGAGCAGTACTTC

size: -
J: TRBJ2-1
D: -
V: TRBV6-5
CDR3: CASSYNSEQFF
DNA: TGTGCCAGCAGTTATAACAGTGAGCAGTTCTTC

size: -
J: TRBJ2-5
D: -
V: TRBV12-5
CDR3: CASGLGDIETQYF
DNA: TGTGCTAGTGGTTTGGGGGACATAGAGACCCAGTACTTC

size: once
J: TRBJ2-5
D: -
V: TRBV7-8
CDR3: CASSLAVGGEFLETQYF
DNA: TGTGCCAGCAGCTTAGCGGTAGGGGGGGAGTTCTTAGAGACCCAGTACTTC

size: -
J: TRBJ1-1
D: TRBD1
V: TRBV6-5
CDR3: CASRPDRGRLTEAFF
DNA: TGTGCCAGCAGACCCGACAGGGGGCGACTAACTGAAGCTTTCTTT

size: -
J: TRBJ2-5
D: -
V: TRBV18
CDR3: CASSPQLQETQYF
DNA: TGTGCCAGCTCACCACAGCTACAAGAGACCCAGTACTTC

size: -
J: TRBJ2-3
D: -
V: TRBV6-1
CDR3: CASTERGNLGTQYF
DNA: TGTGCCAGCACCGAAAGGGGCAATTTGGGTACGCAGTATTTT

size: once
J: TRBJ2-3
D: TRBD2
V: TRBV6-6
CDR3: CASSHGLAGITDTQYF
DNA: TGTGCCAGCAGTCACGGACTAGCGGGAATCACAGATACGCAGTATTTT

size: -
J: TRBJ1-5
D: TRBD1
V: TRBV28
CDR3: CASSPDRTSNQPQHF
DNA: TGTGCCAGCAGCCCGGACAGGACTAGCAATCAGCCCCAGCATTTT

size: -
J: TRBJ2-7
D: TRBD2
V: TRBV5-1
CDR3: CASGTGGSSYEQYF
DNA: TGCGCCAGCGGAACGGGGGGTAGCTCCTACGAGCAGTACTTC

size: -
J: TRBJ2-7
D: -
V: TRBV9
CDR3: CASSVGGGLLSYEQYF
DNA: TGTGCCAGCAGCGTAGGTGGCGGGCTACTCTCCTACGAGCAGTACTTC

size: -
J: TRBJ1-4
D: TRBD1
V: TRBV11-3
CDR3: CASSSRGPSNEKLFF
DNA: TGTGCCAGCAGCTCAAGGGGGCCCTCTAATGAAAAACTGTTTTTT

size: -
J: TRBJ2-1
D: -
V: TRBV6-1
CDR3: CASSRLNNEQFF
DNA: TGTGCCAGCAGTCGACTCAACAATGAGCAGTTCTTC

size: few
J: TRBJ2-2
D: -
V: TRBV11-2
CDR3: CASSKGGTRTGELFF
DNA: TGTGCCAGCAGCAAGGGGGGCACCAGAACCGGGGAGCTGTTTTTT

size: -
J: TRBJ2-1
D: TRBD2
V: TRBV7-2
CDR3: CASSFRTSGGPQVRVF
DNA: TGTGCCAGCAGCTTCCGGACTAGCGGAGGCCCGCAGGTGCGAGTCTTC

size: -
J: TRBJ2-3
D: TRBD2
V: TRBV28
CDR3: CASSFVLAGGADTQYF
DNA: TGTGCCAGCAGTTTCGTACTAGCGGGAGGCGCAGATACGCAGTATTTT

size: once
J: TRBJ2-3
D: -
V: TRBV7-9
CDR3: CASTVQGDTQYF
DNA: TGTGCCAGCACCGTTCAGGGTGATACGCAGTATTTT

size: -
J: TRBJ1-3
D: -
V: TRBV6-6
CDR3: CASGSGVGNTIYF
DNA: TGTGCCAGCGGGAGTGGAGTTGGAAACACCATATATTTT

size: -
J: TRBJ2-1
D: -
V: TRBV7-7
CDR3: CASSLPSRDSPRGYNEQFF
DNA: TGTGCCAGCAGCTTACCCAGTCGGGACTCCCCAAGAGGGTACAATGAGCAGTTCTTC

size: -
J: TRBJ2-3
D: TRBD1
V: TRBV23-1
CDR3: CASRPPGTGRTDTQYF
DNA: TGCGCCAGCAGACCCCCTGGGACAGGGAGGACAGATACGCAGTATTTT

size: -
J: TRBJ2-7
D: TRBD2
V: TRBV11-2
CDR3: CASSQRLAGTYEQYF
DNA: TGTGCCAGCAGCCAAAGACTAGCGGGGACCTACGAGCAGTACTTC

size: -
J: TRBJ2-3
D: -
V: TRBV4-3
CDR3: CASSQGGAEWSTDTQYF
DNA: TGCGCCAGCAGCCAAGGAGGGGCAGAATGGAGCACAGATACGCAGTATTTT

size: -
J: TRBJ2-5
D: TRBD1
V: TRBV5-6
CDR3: CASSLDRGGETQYF
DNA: TGTGCCAGCAGCTTAGACAGGGGAGGAGAGACCCAGTACTTC

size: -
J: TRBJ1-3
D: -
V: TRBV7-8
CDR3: CASSLGTRTASGNTIYF
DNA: TGTGCCAGCAGCTTAGGTACCCGAACCGCCTCTGGAAACACCATATATTTT

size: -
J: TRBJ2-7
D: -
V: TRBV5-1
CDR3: CASSGSYEQYF
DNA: TGCGCCAGCAGCGGCAGCTACGAGCAGTACTTC

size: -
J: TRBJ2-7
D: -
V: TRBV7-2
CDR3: CASSSDRYEQYF
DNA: TGTGCCAGCAGCTCAGACAGGTACGAGCAGTACTTC

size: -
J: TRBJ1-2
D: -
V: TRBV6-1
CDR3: CASSEPQGSYGYTF
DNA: TGTGCCAGCAGTGAACCTCAGGGAAGCTATGGCTACACCTTC

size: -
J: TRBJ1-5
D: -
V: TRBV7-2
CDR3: CASSQGLGNQPQHF
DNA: TGTGCCAGCAGCCAGGGACTCGGCAATCAGCCCCAGCATTTT

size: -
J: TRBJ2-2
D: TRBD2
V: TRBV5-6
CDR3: CASSLVGGSFTGELFF
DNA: TGTGCCAGCAGCTTGGTGGGGGGGAGTTTCACCGGGGAGCTGTTTTTT

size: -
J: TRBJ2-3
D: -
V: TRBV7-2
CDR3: CASSLVASLVPDTQYF
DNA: TGTGCCAGCAGCTTAGTAGCTAGTCTCGTTCCCGATACGCAGTATTTT

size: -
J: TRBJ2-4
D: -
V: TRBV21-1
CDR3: CASSLRQGYHRTSGSLAKNIQYF
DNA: TGTGCCAGCAGCCTCCGACAGGGATACCACCGGACTAGCGGGAGCCTAGCCAAAAACATTCAGTACTTC

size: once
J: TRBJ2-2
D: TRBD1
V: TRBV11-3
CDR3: CAGFGQESPGELFF
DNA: TGTGCCGGTTTCGGACAGGAGAGTCCCGGGGAGCTGTTTTTT

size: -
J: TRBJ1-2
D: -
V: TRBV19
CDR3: CASSMVGRETYGYTF
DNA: TGTGCCAGTAGTATGGTCGGCAGGGAGACCTATGGCTACACCTTC

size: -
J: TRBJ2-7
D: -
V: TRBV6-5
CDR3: CASSGLRSSYEQYF
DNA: TGTGCCAGCAGTGGTCTCAGGAGCTCCTACGAGCAGTACTTC

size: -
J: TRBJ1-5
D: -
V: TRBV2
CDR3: CASSGRTPLPSPQHF
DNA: TGTGCCAGCAGTGGGCGGACTCCGCTCCCCTCGCCCCAGCATTTT